This TCR delta chain derives from a study of γδ T cells in repeated Plasmodium falciparum infection. The overall study: Four controlled malaria infections with P. falciparum NF54 spanned roughly 97 weeks. Study-wide findings and caveats: Vgamma9/Vdelta2+ T cells showed a stable polyclonal repertoire with shared TCRgamma sequences.

This clone was seen a handful of times. Antigen: not known. This DNA's translation and the protein TCRdb lists, from a much larger clone, do not match at residue 13, likely due to a read error; the protein shown is translated from the DNA. The germline gives CDR1 TSWWSYY, CDR2 QGS. This CDR3 contains 19 residues. V shed 4 bases, J shed 2 bases, and the junction held 18 bases outside the gene matches. Gammadelta T cells were flow-sorted from PBMC into Vgamma9/Vdelta2+ and Vdelta2-negative populations for bulk analysis. Both TRG and TRD chains were sequenced from each sorted sample. TCRdb re-called the multiplex PCR reads through CATT. This table holds about 57,000 delta-chain clones, approximately 1.5% found once.

The chain carries TRDV1 and TRDJ1, with 8 bases aligning to TRDD3. TCRdb lists no J gene, so it was determined here by aligning the DNA to germline. This TCR was sampled from a pool of human donors (malaria-infected and uninfected, not separated). Sequencing input: gamma-delta T cells from blood. CDR3 amino acids: CALGVGPPRLGGRTDKLIF. CDR3 nucleotide sequence: TGTGCTCTTGGGGTCGGGCCTCCGAGACTGGGGGGCCGTACCGATAAACTCATCTTT.